This T cell receptor (beta chain) was sequenced during a study of regulatory T cells in long-lasting Graves disease. Construction of the TCR beta libraries employed iRepertoire HTBI primers in conjunction with Arm-PCR of CDR3 regions. Authors' data handling: Overall, samples carried approximately 60 TRBV and 15 or so TRBJ segments. TCRdb redid the calling of the multiplex PCR reads with MiXCR, one entry per CDR3 protein. The V and J calls shown here were made by TCRdb, not taken from the authors' results. In the table there are roughly 500,000 distinct CDR3 sequences, more than 10% of which are singletons. Study observations and caveats: Segments TRBV28, TRBJ1-2 and TRBJ2-5 showed preferential usage in persistent disease.

V dropped 7 bases and J dropped 1; count of bases not matched to a gene: 8. CDR1 is SQVTM and CDR2 is ANQGSEA in the germline V gene. This CDR3 contains 14 residues. The time point: newly diagnosed GD, antithyroid drugs for less than 3 months. From PBMCs, RNA was extracted and then used to make the TCR library. The collection involved drawing roughly 9 milliliters of peripheral blood into EDTA tubes. There are a few counts of this clonotype. Antigen unknown. These data were likewise used in another study, on T cells in Graves' hyperthyroidism and ophthalmopathy.

The V call is TRBV29-1, the J call TRBJ2-3, with 7 bases matching TRBD2. This specimen consisted of peripheral blood mononuclear cells (PBMCs), obtained at new diagnosis, from a patient treated with antithyroid drugs. This sequence was found in a woman between 25 and 40 years old with Graves disease. The CDR3 DNA reads as TGCAGCGCCCTAGGTCTAGCGGGCACAGATACGCAGTATTTT. Its protein is CSALGLAGTDTQYF.